These T cell receptor beta chains were read from a single sample in a study of cytomegalovirus exposure and HLA in healthy donors. Generated by immunoSEQ multiplex PCR, the TCRdb table keeps only in-frame clones and is missing some. The data contain some 84,000 clones, 63% of them singletons. Sequencing was carried out using PBMCs. The receptors derive from a woman between 35 and 50 years old in good health and CMV-seropositive. The CDR3 runs from the conserved cysteine through the conserved F or W. A D gene is named only where the DNA matches it firmly. Clone size is shown for a subset of rows, as once, few, many or a class of expanded clone.

>TRBV5-4|TRBJ2-3|TRBD2|.
TGTGCCAGCAGATCGGGACTAGCGTTAAATAGAGCTAGCACAGATACGCAGTATTTT
CASRSGLALNRASTDTQYF
>TRBV11-2|TRBJ1-3|.|once
TGTGCCAGCAGCCTGATTGGACAGCTCGCTGGAAACACCATATATTTT
CASSLIGQLAGNTIYF
>TRBV7-9|TRBJ2-7|TRBD2|.
TGTGCCGTCGGGGGGGGGCGCTCCTACGAGCAGTACTTC
CAVGGGRSYEQYF
>TRBV7-3|TRBJ2-3|.|.
TGTGCCAGCAGCTTAACCCTAGCTTCTGATACGCAGTATTTT
CASSLTLASDTQYF
>TRBV2|TRBJ2-2|TRBD2|few
TGTGCCAGCAGAGGACTAGCGGGAAGGTCCGGGGAGCTGTTTTTT
CASRGLAGRSGELFF
>TRBV15|TRBJ2-5|.|.
TGTGCCACCCACGAAGGGGGATTTCAAGAGACCCAGTACTTC
CATHEGGFQETQYF
>TRBV19|TRBJ1-1|.|few
TGTGCCAGTAGTCCAGGGATCAGAACGGACACTGAAGCTTTCTTT
CASSPGIRTDTEAFF
>TRBV9|TRBJ2-1|TRBD2|.
TGTGCCAGCAGCGTAGTAGCGGGAAATCGCCATGAGCAGTTCTTC
CASSVVAGNRHEQFF
>TRBV5-1|TRBJ2-1|.|.
TGCGCCAGCAGCTTGTGGAGCTTCTTCTCCTACAATGAGCAGTTCTTC
CASSLWSFFSYNEQFF
>TRBV29-1|TRBJ1-5|TRBD1|once
TGCAGCGTGGGACAGGGAGGCACTCAGCCCCAGCATTTT
CSVGQGGTQPQHF
>TRBV25-1|TRBJ2-2|.|few
TGTGCCAGCAGTCAGTACAGGGAACCTGGGGGGGAGCTGTTTTTT
CASSQYREPGGELFF
>TRBV19|TRBJ2-4|TRBD2|.
TGTGCCAGTAGTATGGGGGGGTGGGCCAAAAACATTCAGTACTTC
CASSMGGWAKNIQYF
>TRBV5-1|TRBJ1-2|TRBD1|few
TGCGCCGGCTCTACCGGGACAGGCTATGGCTACACCTTC
CAGSTGTGYGYTF
>TRBV5-1|TRBJ1-6|.|few
TGCGCCAGCAGCTCGGAGGGGGGGAATTCACCCCTCCACTTT
CASSSEGGNSPLHF
>TRBV12-5|TRBJ2-3|.|.
TGTGCTAGTGGACCTACCACAGATACGCAGTATTTT
CASGPTTDTQYF
>TRBV27|TRBJ1-1|TRBD1|.
TGTGCCAGCAGTCCCTTGGGACAGGGGGTCGAAGCTTTCTTT
CASSPLGQGVEAFF
>TRBV10-3|TRBJ2-7|.|.
TGTGCCATCAGTGAGTCGGACACACCCGAGCAGTACTTC
CAISESDTPEQYF
>TRBV9|TRBJ1-1|.|once
TGTGCCAGCACCCGCCAGGACATGAACACTGAAGCTTTCTTT
CASTRQDMNTEAFF
>TRBV11-2|TRBJ2-1|TRBD2|few
TGTGCCAGCAGCTTTAGGACTAGCGGGAGCGATGAGCAGTTCTTC
CASSFRTSGSDEQFF
>TRBV13|TRBJ2-1|TRBD2|.
TGTGCCAGCAGCTTAGGCCGGCGGGAGGTCTACAATGAGCAGTTCTTC
CASSLGRREVYNEQFF